This T cell receptor beta chain was profiled in a study of tumor-infiltrating lymphocytes in primary liver carcinoma. V was shortened by 7 bases and J by 6 bases, with 24 bases between the two germline ends. This CDR3 spans 16 amino acids. Per germline, CDR1 MNHEY and CDR2 SVGAGI. Germline DNA was extracted alongside blood RNA, which was obtained from unsorted whole blood. A constant-region primer primed TCR beta cDNA synthesis from roughly 520 ng of total RNA. For TCR beta, libraries were produced by three nested multiplex PCR rounds using slightly modified ARM-PCR. Primers for the first two PCR rounds were TRBV1-TRBV30 forward primers and a C-beta reverse primer (around 10 cycles per round). TCRdb processed the multiplex PCR reads anew with MiXCR; each CDR3 protein has one entry. This table holds fewer than 350,000 distinct CDR3 sequences, about 60% found once. Points on this clonotype: A much larger clone lies one base from this, so it may be a read error.

Material: peripheral blood. The chain joins TRBV6-5 to TRBJ2-5; possible D gene TRBD2, 6 bases. This clonotype originated in a man aged 40-55 years with primary liver carcinoma and hepatitis B virus infection. CDR3 nucleotide sequence: TGTGCCAGCACCTCACCCTCGGGGACTGGGTTTAAGACCCAGTACTTC. It codes for CASTSPSGTGFKTQYF.